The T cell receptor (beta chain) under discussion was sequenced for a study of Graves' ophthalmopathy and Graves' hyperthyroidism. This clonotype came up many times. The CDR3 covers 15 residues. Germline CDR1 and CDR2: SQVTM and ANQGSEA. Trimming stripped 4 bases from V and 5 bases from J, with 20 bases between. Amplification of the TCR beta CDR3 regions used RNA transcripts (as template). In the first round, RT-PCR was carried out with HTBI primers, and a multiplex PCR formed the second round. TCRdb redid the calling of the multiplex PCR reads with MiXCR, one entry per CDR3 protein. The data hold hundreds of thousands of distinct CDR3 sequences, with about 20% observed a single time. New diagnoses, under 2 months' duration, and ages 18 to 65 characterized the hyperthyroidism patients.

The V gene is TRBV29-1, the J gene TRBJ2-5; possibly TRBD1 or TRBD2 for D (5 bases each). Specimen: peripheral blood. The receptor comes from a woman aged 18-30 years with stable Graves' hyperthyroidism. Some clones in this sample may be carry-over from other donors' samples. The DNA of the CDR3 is TGCAGCGTTGCAAGATCGGGGCAGAATAAGGAGACCCAGTACTTC. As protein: CSVARSGQNKETQYF.